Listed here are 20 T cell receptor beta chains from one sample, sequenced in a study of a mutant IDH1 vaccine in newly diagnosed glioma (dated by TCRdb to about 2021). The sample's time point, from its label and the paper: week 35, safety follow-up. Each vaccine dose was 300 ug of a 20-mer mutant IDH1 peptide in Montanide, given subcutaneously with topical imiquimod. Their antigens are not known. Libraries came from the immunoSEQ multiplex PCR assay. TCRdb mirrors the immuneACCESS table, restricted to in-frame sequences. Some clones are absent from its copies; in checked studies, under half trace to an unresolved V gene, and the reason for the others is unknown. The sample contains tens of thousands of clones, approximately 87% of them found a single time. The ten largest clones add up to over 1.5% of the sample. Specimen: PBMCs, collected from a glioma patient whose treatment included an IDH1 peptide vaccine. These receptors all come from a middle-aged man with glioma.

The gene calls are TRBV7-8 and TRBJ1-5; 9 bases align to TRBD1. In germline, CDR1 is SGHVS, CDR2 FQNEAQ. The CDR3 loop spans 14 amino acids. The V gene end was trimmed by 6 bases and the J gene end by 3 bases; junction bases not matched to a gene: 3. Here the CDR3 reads CASSWDRDNQPQHF. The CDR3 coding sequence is TGTGCCAGCAGTTGGGACAGGGACAATCAGCCCCAGCATTTT.

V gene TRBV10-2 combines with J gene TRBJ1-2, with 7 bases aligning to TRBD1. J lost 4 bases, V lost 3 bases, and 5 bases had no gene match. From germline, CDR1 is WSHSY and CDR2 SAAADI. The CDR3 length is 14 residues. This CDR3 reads CASSETGVAYGYTF. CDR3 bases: TGCGCCAGCAGTGAAACAGGGGTGGCCTATGGCTACACCTTC.

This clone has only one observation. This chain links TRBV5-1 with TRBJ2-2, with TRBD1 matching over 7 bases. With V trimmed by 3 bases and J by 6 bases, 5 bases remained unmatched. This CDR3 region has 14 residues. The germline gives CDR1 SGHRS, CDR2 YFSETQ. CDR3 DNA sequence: TGCGCCAGCAGCTACCAACAGGGGTCCGGGGAGCTGTTTTTT. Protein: CASSYQQGSGELFF. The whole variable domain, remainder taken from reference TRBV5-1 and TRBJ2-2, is KAGVTQTPRYLIKTRGQQVTLSCSPISGHRSVSWYQQTPGQGLQFLFEYFSETQRNKGNFPGRFSGRQFSNSRSEMNVSTLELGDSALYLCASSYQQGSGELFFGEGSRLTVL.

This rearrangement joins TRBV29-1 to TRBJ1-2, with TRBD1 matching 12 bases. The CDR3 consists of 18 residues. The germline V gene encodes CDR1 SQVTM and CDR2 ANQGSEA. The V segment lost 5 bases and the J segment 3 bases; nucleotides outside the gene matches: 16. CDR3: CSVRGDTGTGGAYYGYTF. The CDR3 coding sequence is TGCAGCGTTCGCGGCGATACCGGGACAGGGGGCGCTTACTATGGCTACACCTTC.

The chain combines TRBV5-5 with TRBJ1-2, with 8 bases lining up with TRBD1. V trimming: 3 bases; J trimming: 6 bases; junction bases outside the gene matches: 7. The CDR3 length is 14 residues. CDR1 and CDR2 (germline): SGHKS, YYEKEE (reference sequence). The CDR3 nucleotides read TGTGCCAGCAGCTCCTTCACAGGGGGAGATGGCTACACCTTC. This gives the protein CASSSFTGGDGYTF.

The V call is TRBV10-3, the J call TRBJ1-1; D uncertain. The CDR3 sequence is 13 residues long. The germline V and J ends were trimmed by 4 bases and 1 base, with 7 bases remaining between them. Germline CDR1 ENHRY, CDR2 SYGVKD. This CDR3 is CAISVAENTEAFF. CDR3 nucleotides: TGTGCCATCAGTGTAGCAGAGAACACTGAAGCTTTCTTT.

DNA of the CDR3: TGTGCCAGCGGTCAACCGACAGGGAATAGGCGGATACAGGAGACCCAGTACTTC. Amino acids: CASGQPTGNRRIQETQYF. V is TRBV11-2 and J is TRBJ2-5; 7 bases are shared with TRBD1. V gave up 8 bases and J gave up 5 bases; unmatched junction bases: 23. The CDR3 length is 18 residues. Germline V lookup: CDR1 SGHAT, CDR2 FQNNGV.

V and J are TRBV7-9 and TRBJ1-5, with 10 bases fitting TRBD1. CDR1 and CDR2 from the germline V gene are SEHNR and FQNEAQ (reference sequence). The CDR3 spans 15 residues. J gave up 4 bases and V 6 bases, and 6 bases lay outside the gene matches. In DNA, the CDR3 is TGTGCCAGCAGTCCACCGGGACAGGGGAATCAGCCCCAGCATTTT. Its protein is CASSPPGQGNQPQHF. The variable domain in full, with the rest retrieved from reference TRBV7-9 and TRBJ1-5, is DTGVSQNPRHKITKRGQNVTFRCDPISEHNRLYWYRQTLGQGPEFLTYFQNEAQLEKSRLLSDRFSAERPKGSFSTLEIQRTEQGDSAMYLCASSPPGQGNQPQHFGDGTRLSIL.

The CDR3 DNA reads as TGTGCCACCAGCTCAGGACTAGCGGGACGGAGCTCCTACGAGCAGTACTTC. This translates into CATSSGLAGRSSYEQYF. The J gene is TRBJ2-7, the V gene TRBV15; 12 bases align to TRBD2. The CDR3 has 17 amino acids. Germline V gene lookup returns CDR1 LNHNV and CDR2 YYDKDF (reference sequence). The ends lost 5 bases at V and 0 bases at J; junction bases unmatched: 8.

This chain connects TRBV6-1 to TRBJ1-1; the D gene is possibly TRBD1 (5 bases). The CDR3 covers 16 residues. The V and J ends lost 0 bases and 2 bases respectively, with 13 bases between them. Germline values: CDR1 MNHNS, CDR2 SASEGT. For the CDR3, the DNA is TGTGCCAGCAGTGAAGCGGACTCGGGGGTTAACACTGAAGCTTTCTTT. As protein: CASSEADSGVNTEAFF.

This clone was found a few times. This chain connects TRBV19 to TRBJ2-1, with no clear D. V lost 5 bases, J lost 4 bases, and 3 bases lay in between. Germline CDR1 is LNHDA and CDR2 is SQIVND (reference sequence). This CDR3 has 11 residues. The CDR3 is CASSHYNEQFF. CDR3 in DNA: TGTGCCAGTAGTCATTACAATGAGCAGTTCTTC.

CDR3: CATSRSGGYTF. The CDR3 nucleotides read TGTGCCACCAGCCGCTCCGGGGGCTACACCTTC. The rearrangement uses TRBV15 and TRBJ1-2; D uncertain. Germline V lookup: CDR1 LNHNV, CDR2 YYDKDF (reference sequence). The CDR3 is 11 residues long. Trimming removed 5 bases from V and 8 bases from J, with 9 bases in between.

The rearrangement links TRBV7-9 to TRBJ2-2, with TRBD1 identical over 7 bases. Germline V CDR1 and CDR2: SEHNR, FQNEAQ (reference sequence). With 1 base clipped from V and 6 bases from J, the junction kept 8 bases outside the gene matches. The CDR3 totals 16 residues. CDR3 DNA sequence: TGTGCCAGCAGCTTAGGAGACAGGGTCCTTCCCGGGGAGCTGTTTTTT. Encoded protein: CASSLGDRVLPGELFF.

CDR3 in DNA: TGTGCCGCACCGGGGACAAAGGACACCTTC. Protein product: CAAPGTKDTF. The chain couples TRBV7-2 to TRBJ1-2; maybe TRBD1 (6 bases). There are 10 residues in the CDR3. The ends were cut back, 11 bases at V and 12 bases at J, with 16 bases in the middle. The germline V gene has CDR1 SGHTA and CDR2 FQGNSA.

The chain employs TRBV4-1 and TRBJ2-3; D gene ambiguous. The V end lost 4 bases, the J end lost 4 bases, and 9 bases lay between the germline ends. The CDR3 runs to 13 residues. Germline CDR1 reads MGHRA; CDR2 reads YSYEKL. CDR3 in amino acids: CASSLQSADTQYF. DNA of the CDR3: TGCGCCAGCAGCCTTCAATCGGCAGATACGCAGTATTTT.

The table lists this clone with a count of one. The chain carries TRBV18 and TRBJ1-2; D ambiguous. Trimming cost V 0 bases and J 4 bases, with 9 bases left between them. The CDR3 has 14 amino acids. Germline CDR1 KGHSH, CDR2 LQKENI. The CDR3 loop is CASSPPGVGYGYTF. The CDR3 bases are TGTGCCAGCTCACCACCGGGTGTTGGCTATGGCTACACCTTC.

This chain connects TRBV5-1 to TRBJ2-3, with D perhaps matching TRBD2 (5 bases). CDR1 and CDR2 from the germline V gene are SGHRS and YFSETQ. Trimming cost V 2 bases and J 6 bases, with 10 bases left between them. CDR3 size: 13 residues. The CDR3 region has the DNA TGCGCCAGCAGCTTATCTAGCAGCGATACGCAGTATTTT. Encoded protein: CASSLSSSDTQYF.

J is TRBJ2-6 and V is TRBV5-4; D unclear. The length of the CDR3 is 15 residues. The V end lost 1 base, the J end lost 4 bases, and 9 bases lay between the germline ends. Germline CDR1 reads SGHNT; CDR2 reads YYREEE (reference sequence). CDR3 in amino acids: CASSLTPLGANVLTF. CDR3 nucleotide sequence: TGTGCCAGCAGCTTGACGCCCCTAGGGGCCAACGTCCTGACTTTC.

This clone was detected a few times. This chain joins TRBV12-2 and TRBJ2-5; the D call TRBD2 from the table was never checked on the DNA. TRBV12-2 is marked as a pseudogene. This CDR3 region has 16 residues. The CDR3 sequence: CASRLGVAGEVETQYF. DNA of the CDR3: TGTGCAAGTCGCTTAGGTGTAGCGGGAGAGGTTGAGACCCAGTACTTC.

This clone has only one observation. The CDR3 loop reads CARSLWAGWSYEQYF. As DNA, the CDR3 is TGTGCCAGAAGCTTGTGGGCAGGGTGGTCCTACGAGCAGTACTTC. V is TRBV5-3 and J is TRBJ2-7, with D possibly TRBD1 on 5 matching bases. TRBV5-3 is treated as an ORF (open reading frame) with a function not yet certain. V lost 1 base to trimming and J lost 1 base, with 12 bases between them. This CDR3 contains 15 residues.